Following are 3 T cell receptor beta chains from one sample sequenced in a study of T cell clones after liver transplantation. TCRdb keeps only in-frame clones here, not all; method: immunoSEQ multiplex PCR. The table includes about 120,000 clones, about nine tenths detected once. Sequenced material: CD4+ T cells from blood, taken 12 months after liver transplant. These receptors all come from a human patient who received a liver transplant. The graft donor may have given rise to some T cells.

Only a few counts were recorded for this clone. This chain uses TRBV28 with TRBJ1-3; TRBD1 might be the D (6 bases). V lost 8 bases and J lost 2, with 13 bases in between. This CDR3 contains 14 residues. Germline V lookup: CDR1 MDHEN, CDR2 SYDVKM. CDR3 nucleotide sequence: TGTGCCAGCCACAGGGACTTTACTGGAAACACCATATATTTT. It codes for CASHRDFTGNTIYF.

The J gene is TRBJ2-1, the V gene TRBV28; 10 bases agree with TRBD1. This CDR3 has 15 amino acids. Germline loops: CDR1 MDHEN, CDR2 SYDVKM. J gave up 7 bases and V 3 bases, and 6 bases lay outside the gene matches. CDR3 nucleotide sequence: TGTGCCAGCAGTTTGGGGGGACAGGGGAGTAATGAGCAGTTCTTC. This sequence encodes CASSLGGQGSNEQFF.

A few counts support this clone. V gene TRBV9 combines with J gene TRBJ2-7; no firm D call. This CDR3 region has 15 residues. V lost 4 bases, J lost 2 bases, and 16 bases lay in between. Germline V gene data show CDR1 as SGDLS and CDR2 as YYNGEE. Here the CDR3 reads CASSPSLISPYEQYF. The CDR3 bases are TGTGCCAGCAGCCCCAGTCTTATCAGTCCCTACGAGCAGTACTTC.